Listed below are T cell receptor beta chains from one sample, sequenced in a study of read filtering for tumor transcriptome and immune sequencing. From the reads, TCRdb called clonotypes with MiXCR, one entry per CDR3 protein. The repertoire holds 35,000 to 40,000 distinct CDR3 sequences, with 12% to 15% as singletons. The specimen was a population of CD138-negative cells sorted from bone marrow. The receptors originated from a donor aged 40 or over with multiple myeloma. Both conserved end residues are trimmed from each CDR3. Fields, in order: J gene, D gene, V gene, CDR3 protein. D genes are given only for firm matches.

j_gene: TRBJ2-1; d_gene: TRBD1; v_gene: TRBV11-3; CDR3aa: ASSGLGQGANNEQL
j_gene: TRBJ2-1; d_gene: -; v_gene: TRBV7-2; CDR3aa: ASGSGTYNEQF
j_gene: TRBJ2-7; d_gene: TRBD2; v_gene: TRBV7-2; CDR3aa: ASSSGLAALKQY
j_gene: TRBJ1-5; d_gene: TRBD1; v_gene: TRBV27; CDR3aa: ASSFQGGVGNQPQH
j_gene: TRBJ1-5; d_gene: TRBD1; v_gene: TRBV6-5; CDR3aa: ASRFGDRGYQPQH
j_gene: TRBJ1-1; d_gene: -; v_gene: TRBV20-1; CDR3aa: SAGNTGNTEAF
j_gene: TRBJ2-7; d_gene: TRBD2; v_gene: TRBV5-4; CDR3aa: ASSSGTSGRSYEQY
j_gene: TRBJ2-1; d_gene: -; v_gene: TRBV23-1; CDR3aa: ASSQSPDSRVPLNEQF
j_gene: TRBJ2-5; d_gene: -; v_gene: TRBV5-1; CDR3aa: AVRVGETQY
j_gene: TRBJ2-5; d_gene: -; v_gene: TRBV10-3; CDR3aa: AISESMDNQETQY
j_gene: TRBJ1-4; d_gene: -; v_gene: TRBV25-1; CDR3aa: ASSGRGHNEKLF
j_gene: TRBJ1-5; d_gene: -; v_gene: TRBV5-1; CDR3aa: ASSLREGGGNQPQH
j_gene: TRBJ2-3; d_gene: TRBD2; v_gene: TRBV28; CDR3aa: ASSGDYLDTQY
j_gene: TRBJ2-2; d_gene: TRBD1; v_gene: TRBV6-1; CDR3aa: ASRGGQGGTGELF
j_gene: TRBJ1-5; d_gene: -; v_gene: TRBV7-9; CDR3aa: ASSPPGHNQPQH
j_gene: TRBJ2-6; d_gene: -; v_gene: TRBV5-1; CDR3aa: ASSLAFSAGANVLT
j_gene: TRBJ2-3; d_gene: TRBD1; v_gene: TRBV6-2/TRBV6-3; CDR3aa: ASSYSIAGGQITDTQY
j_gene: TRBJ2-7; d_gene: -; v_gene: TRBV5-1; CDR3aa: ASSTLPNYEQY
j_gene: TRBJ2-7; d_gene: -; v_gene: TRBV6-6; CDR3aa: ASSLRSTYEQY
j_gene: TRBJ2-7; d_gene: -; v_gene: TRBV4-3; CDR3aa: ASSQAYRDFFYEQY
j_gene: TRBJ2-7; d_gene: -; v_gene: TRBV18; CDR3aa: ASASYEQY
j_gene: TRBJ1-3; d_gene: -; v_gene: TRBV28; CDR3aa: ASTQGAGNTIY